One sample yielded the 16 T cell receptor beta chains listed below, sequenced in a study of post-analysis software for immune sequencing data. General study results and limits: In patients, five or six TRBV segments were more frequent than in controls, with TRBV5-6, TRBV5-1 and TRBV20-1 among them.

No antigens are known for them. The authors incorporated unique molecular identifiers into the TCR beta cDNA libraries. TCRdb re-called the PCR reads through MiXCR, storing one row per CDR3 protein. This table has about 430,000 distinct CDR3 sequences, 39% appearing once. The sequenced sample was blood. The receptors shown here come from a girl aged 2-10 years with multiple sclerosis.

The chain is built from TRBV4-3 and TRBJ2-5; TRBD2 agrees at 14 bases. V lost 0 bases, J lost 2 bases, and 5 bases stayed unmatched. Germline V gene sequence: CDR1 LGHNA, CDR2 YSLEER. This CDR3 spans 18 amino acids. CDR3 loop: CASSQDLRLAGGQETQYF. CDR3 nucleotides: TGCGCCAGCAGCCAAGACCTTCGACTAGCGGGAGGGCAAGAGACCCAGTACTTC.

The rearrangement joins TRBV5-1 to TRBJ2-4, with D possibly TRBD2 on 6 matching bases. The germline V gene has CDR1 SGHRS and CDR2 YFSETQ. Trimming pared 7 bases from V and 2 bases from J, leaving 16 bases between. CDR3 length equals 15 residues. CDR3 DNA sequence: TGCGCCAGCCGCCGGGACTCCGGAACCAAAAACATTCAGTACTTC. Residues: CASRRDSGTKNIQYF.

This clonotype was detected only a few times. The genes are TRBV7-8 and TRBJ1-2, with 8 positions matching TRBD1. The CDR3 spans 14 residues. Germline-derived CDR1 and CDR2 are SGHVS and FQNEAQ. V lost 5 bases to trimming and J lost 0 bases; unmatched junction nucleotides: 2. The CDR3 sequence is CASSRQGTNYGYTF. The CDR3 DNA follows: TGTGCCAGCAGCCGACAGGGGACTAACTATGGCTACACCTTC.

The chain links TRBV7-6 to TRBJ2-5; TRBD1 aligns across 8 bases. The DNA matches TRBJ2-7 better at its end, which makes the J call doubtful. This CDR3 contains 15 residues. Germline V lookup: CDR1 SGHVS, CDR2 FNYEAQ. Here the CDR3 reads CASIPNPDRGHEQYF. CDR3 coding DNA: TGTGCCAGCATCCCCAACCCCGACAGGGGTCACGAGCAGTACTTC.

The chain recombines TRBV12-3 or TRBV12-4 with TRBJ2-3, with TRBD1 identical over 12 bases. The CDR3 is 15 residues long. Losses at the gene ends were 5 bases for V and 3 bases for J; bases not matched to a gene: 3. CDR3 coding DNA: TGTGCCAGCAGTCAGGGACAGGGGGCGACAGATACGCAGTATTTT. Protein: CASSQGQGATDTQYF.

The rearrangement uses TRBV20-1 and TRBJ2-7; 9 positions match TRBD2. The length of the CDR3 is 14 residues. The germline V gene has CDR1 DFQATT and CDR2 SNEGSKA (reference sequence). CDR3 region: CSTQRGSGSHEQYF. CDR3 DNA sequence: TGCAGCACCCAGAGGGGTAGCGGGAGTCATGAGCAGTACTTC.

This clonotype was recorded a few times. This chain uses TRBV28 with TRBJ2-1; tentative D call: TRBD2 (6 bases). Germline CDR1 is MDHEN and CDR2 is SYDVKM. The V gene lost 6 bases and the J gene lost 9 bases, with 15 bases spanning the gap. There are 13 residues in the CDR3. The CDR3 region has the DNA TGTGCCAGCAGGACTAGTGGGGTGGGTGAGCAGTTCTTC. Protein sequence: CASRTSGVGEQFF.

CDR3 in amino acids: CASSLRDGTEAFF. CDR3 nucleotide sequence: TGCGCCAGCAGCTTACGGGATGGAACTGAAGCTTTCTTT. The chain couples TRBV5-1 to TRBJ1-1; D gene unclear. Trimming took 2 bases from V and 5 from J, leaving 10 bases between them. This CDR3 spans 13 amino acids. CDR1 and CDR2 (germline): SGHRS, YFSETQ. Full variable domain (missing parts from reference TRBV5-1 and TRBJ1-1): KAGVTQTPRYLIKTRGQQVTLSCSPISGHRSVSWYQQTPGQGLQFLFEYFSETQRNKGNFPGRFSGRQFSNSRSEMNVSTLELGDSALYLCASSLRDGTEAFFGQGTRLTVV.

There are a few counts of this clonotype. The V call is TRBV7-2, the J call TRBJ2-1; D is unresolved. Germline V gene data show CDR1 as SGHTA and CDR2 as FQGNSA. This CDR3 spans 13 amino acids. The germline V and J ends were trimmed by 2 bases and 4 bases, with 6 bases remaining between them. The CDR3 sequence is CASSLNWYNEQFF. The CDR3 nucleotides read TGTGCCAGCAGCTTAAATTGGTACAATGAGCAGTTCTTC.

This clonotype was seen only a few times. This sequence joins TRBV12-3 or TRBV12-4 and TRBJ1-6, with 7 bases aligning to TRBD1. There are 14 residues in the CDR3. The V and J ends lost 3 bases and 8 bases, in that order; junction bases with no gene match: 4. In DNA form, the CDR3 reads TGTGCCAGCAGTTTCACAGGGGTTCATTCACCCCTCCACTTT. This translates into CASSFTGVHSPLHF.

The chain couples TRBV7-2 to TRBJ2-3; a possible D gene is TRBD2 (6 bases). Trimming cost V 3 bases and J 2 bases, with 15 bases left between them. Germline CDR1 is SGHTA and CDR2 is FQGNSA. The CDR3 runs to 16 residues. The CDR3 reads CASSFLALTPTDTQYF. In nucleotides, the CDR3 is TGTGCCAGCAGCTTCCTAGCGCTAACCCCCACAGATACGCAGTATTTT.

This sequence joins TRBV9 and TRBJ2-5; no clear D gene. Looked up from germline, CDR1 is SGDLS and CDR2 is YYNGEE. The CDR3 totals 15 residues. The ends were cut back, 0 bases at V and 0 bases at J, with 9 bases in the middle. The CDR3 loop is CASSVEGQNQETQYF. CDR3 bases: TGTGCCAGCAGCGTAGAGGGCCAGAACCAAGAGACCCAGTACTTC.

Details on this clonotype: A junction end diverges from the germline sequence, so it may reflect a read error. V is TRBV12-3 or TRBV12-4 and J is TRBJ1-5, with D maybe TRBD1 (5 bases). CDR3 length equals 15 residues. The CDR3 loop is CASSRDSDSDQPQHF. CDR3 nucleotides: TGTGCCAGCAGCCGCGACAGTGATAGCGATCAGCCCCAGCATTTT.

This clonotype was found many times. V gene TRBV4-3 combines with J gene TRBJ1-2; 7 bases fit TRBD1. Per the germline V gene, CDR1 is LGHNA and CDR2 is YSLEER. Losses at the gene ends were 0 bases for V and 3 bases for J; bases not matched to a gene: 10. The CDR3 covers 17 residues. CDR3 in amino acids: CASSQDGPGQNYYGYTF. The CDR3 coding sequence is TGCGCCAGCAGCCAAGATGGGCCGGGACAGAATTACTATGGCTACACCTTC.

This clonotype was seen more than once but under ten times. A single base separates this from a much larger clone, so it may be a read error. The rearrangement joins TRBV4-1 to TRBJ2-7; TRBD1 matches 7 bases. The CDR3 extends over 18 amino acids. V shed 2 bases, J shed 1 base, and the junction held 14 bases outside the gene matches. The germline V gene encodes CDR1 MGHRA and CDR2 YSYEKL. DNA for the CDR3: TGCGCCAGCAGCCAAACTCTTCAAGGGGGCCATGGGTCCTACGAGCAGTACTTC. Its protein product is CASSQTLQGGHGSYEQYF.

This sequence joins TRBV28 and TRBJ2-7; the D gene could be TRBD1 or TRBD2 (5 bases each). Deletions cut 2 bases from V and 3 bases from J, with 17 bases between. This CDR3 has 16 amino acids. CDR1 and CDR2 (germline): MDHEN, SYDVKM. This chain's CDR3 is CASSLPLAGTDYEQYF. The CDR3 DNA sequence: TGTGCCAGCAGTTTACCCCTGGCCGGGACCGACTACGAGCAGTACTTC.